This T cell receptor (beta chain) was sequenced during a study of T-cell memory formation after mild COVID-19. Study details: Among the donors, TCR clusters were largely specific to each donor. The study's findings and limits: Clones that contracted clustered mainly in CM and EM if CD4+ and in EMRA if CD8+. Day 15 to 85 contractors were CD4/CD8 balanced; later expanders leaned CD4+.

About this clonotype: Its antigen is unknown.

TCR alpha and TCR beta cDNA libraries with sample barcodes and UMIs came from 5'RACE using constant-segment primers. Each CDR3 protein is one row after TCRdb ran MiXCR on the 5' RACE reads. Among approximately 260,000 distinct CDR3 sequences listed, around 15% were seen once. The CDR3 totals 16 residues. Germline CDR1 MNHEY, CDR2 SVGEGT. Trimming shortened V by 6 bases and J by 1 base, and 18 bases separated the two germline ends. V gene TRBV6-2 or TRBV6-3 combines with J gene TRBJ1-1, with D perhaps matching TRBD1 (6 bases). The receptor was derived from a man aged 18 to 29 who had mild COVID-19 (a few samples of this study predate the infection). Cell type and time point are not known. Material for sequencing was PBMCs or a T cell subset sorted from them (not recorded which). The CDR3 DNA reads TGTGCCAGCAGCGGGACACCAACCTATAAGAACACTGAAGCTTTCTTT. It codes for CASSGTPTYKNTEAFF.